A selection of T cell receptor beta chains follows, all from one sample in a study of shared clonotypes between healthy human individuals. Generated by immunoSEQ multiplex PCR, the TCRdb table keeps only in-frame clones and is missing some. The table shows 2 million to 3 million clones, with under 95% occurring only once. Sequencing was carried out using naive CD4+ T cells from PBMCs. These receptors were collected from a young man in good health. Some clones in this sample may be carry-over from other donors' samples. The CDR3 runs from the conserved cysteine through the conserved F or W. The D gene is left open where the match is weak. A clone size is listed for some rows: how often the clone was seen (once, few, many), or a class if it is expanded.

j_gene	len	v_gene	d_gene	abundance	CDR3nt	CDR3aa
TRBJ1-1	14	TRBV14	TRBD1	NA	TGTGCCAGCAGCCGCCCCGACAGGGACACTGAAGCTTTCTTT	CASSRPDRDTEAFF
TRBJ1-4	18	TRBV5-1	TRBD1	NA	TGCGCCAGCAGCTTGGGTGGGACAGGGGCTGGCGTAGGTGAAAAACTGTTTTTT	CASSLGGTGAGVGEKLFF
TRBJ1-5	13	TRBV4-3	NA	NA	TGCGCCAGCAGCCCCGAGGGGAATCAGCCCCAGCATTTT	CASSPEGNQPQHF
TRBJ1-1	13	TRBV27	NA	few	TGTGCCAGCAGTTTTTTAGGGGAGGCTGAAGCTTTCTTT	CASSFLGEAEAFF
TRBJ1-3	15	TRBV18	NA	NA	TGTGCCAGCTCAACTGCGGACTCTGCTGGAAACACCATATATTTT	CASSTADSAGNTIYF
TRBJ1-2	14	TRBV28	NA	NA	TGTGCCACCCCAAAGGGGGGATCGGTCTATGGCTACACCTTC	CATPKGGSVYGYTF
TRBJ1-5	13	TRBV7-2	NA	NA	TGTGCCAGCAGCTTAGCGGGCGATCAGCCCCAGCATTTT	CASSLAGDQPQHF
TRBJ2-7	15	TRBV5-1	NA	NA	TGCGCCAGCAGCTTGGGGCAGTATAGCTCCTACGAGCAGTACTTC	CASSLGQYSSYEQYF
TRBJ2-3	13	TRBV7-2	TRBD2	NA	TGTGCCGCCTCGACTAGCTACACAGATACGCAGTATTTT	CAASTSYTDTQYF
TRBJ1-2	13	TRBV7-2	NA	NA	TGTGCCAGCAGCTTAGAGACACTCTATGGCTACACCTTC	CASSLETLYGYTF
TRBJ1-5	14	TRBV28	NA	NA	TGTGCCAGCAGTCCGCCGGGACCCGGGAAGCCCCAGCATTTT	CASSPPGPGKPQHF
TRBJ1-2	12	TRBV15	NA	NA	TGTGCCACCGGGCAGGCTAACTATGGCTACACCTTC	CATGQANYGYTF
TRBJ2-5	13	TRBV6-6	TRBD2	once	TGTGCCAGCAGTACGGGACTAGTTTCGACCCAGTACTTC	CASSTGLVSTQYF
TRBJ1-5	14	TRBV7-8	NA	NA	TGTGCCAGCAGCTACATCGGACCTCGTCAGCCCCAGCATTTT	CASSYIGPRQPQHF
TRBJ1-5	15	TRBV7-2	NA	NA	TGTGCCAGCAGCGCCGGGACGAGAGAAAATCAGCCCCAGCATTTT	CASSAGTRENQPQHF
TRBJ2-7	12	TRBV11-3	NA	NA	TGTGCCAGCAGCTTGAGCAGTCACGAGCAGTACTTC	CASSLSSHEQYF
TRBJ2-7	13	TRBV14	NA	NA	TGTGCCAGCAGCCCCTATCAGGTGGGCGAGCAGTACTTC	CASSPYQVGEQYF